This entry lists 6 T cell receptor beta chains sequenced from one sample in a study of blood T cell repertoires in COVID-19. Sequencing was performed with immunoSEQ multiplex PCR; in TCRdb, only in-frame clones are kept and a portion is missing. The sample carries approximately 280,000 clones, around 88% recorded once. Source material: PBMCs or T cells enriched from blood (not recorded which). The receptors originated from a woman aged 40 to 49 who had recovered from COVID-19.

This clone has a handful of counts. The chain combines TRBV2 with TRBJ2-5; D perhaps matches TRBD2 (5 bases). The V end was cut by 6 bases, the J end by 3 bases, with 11 bases between. CDR1 is SNHLY and CDR2 is FYNNEI in the germline V gene. The CDR3 sequence is 13 residues long. CDR3 coding DNA: TGTGCCAGCAGGTTGCGGCGGGAAGAGACCCAGTACTTC. Translated: CASRLRREETQYF.

This clone is a singleton in its sample. V gene TRBV28 combines with J gene TRBJ1-1; 9 bases fit TRBD1. Trimming at V came to 1 base and at J to 7 bases, leaving 7 bases not matched to a gene. Per the germline V gene, CDR1 is MDHEN and CDR2 is SYDVKM. The CDR3 runs 15 residues. The CDR3 reads CASSLSGGTGLEAFF. CDR3 coding DNA: TGTGCCAGCAGTTTATCTGGCGGGACAGGGCTTGAAGCTTTCTTT.

In regard to this clone: A read error may account for a junction end that differs from germline. The chain couples TRBV10-2 to TRBJ2-2; 9 nucleotides agree with TRBD1. This CDR3 region has 13 residues. CDR1 WSHSY and CDR2 SAAADI come from the germline V gene. CDR3 nucleotides: TGCGCCAGCAGTGAGACAGGGGGCCGGGGAGCTGTTTTT. This codes for CASSETGGRGAVF.

This clone has a single count. The rearrangement joins TRBV7-8 to TRBJ1-6; a possible D gene is TRBD1 (5 bases). The CDR3 covers 14 residues. Deletions cut 5 bases from V and 10 bases from J, with 15 bases between. Germline V gene data show CDR1 as SGHVS and CDR2 as FQNEAQ. Here the CDR3 DNA reads TGTGCCAGCAGCCCACTCCGGGGGGTCTCACCCCTCCACTTT. Encoded protein: CASSPLRGVSPLHF.

The chain carries TRBV6-6 and TRBJ2-7; possibly TRBD1 for D (6 bases). CDR3 length: 13 amino acids. Trimming took 8 bases from V and 3 from J, leaving 14 bases between them. Germline lookup yields CDR1 MNHNY and CDR2 SVGAGI (reference sequence). The CDR3 reads CASQDRGGYEQYF. The CDR3 region has the DNA TGTGCCAGCCAGGACCGAGGGGGCTACGAGCAGTACTTC.

This clone has just one count. V gene TRBV5-1 combines with J gene TRBJ2-5, with a weak D call TRBD2 (5 bases). The V end was cut by 0 bases, the J end by 5 bases, with 11 bases between. There are 14 residues in the CDR3. From germline, CDR1 is SGHRS and CDR2 YFSETQ. The CDR3 DNA is TGCGCCAGCAGCTTGGCCGAGGACTTCGAGACCCAGTACTTC. It codes for CASSLAEDFETQYF.